This entry concerns a single TCR beta chain. A junction boundary mismatches the germline segment, possibly from a read error. The data are from a study of technical replicates of blood from a handful of donors. Sequenced by immunoSEQ multiplex PCR; TCRdb stores in-frame clones only, minus some. Of around 97,000 clones in the sample, around 96% were seen once. This CDR3 comprises 13 residues. The germline CDR1 and CDR2 sequences are SSHAT and FNYEAQ (reference sequence). The chain has TRBV7-7 and TRBJ1-1; D remains ambiguous. The sample consisted of T cells isolated from PBMCs. The clonotype originates from a human donor in good health. The CDR3 sequence: CASSLGGHTEAFF. CDR3 coding DNA: TGTGCTAGCAGCTTAGGAGGGCACACTGAAGCTTTCTTT.